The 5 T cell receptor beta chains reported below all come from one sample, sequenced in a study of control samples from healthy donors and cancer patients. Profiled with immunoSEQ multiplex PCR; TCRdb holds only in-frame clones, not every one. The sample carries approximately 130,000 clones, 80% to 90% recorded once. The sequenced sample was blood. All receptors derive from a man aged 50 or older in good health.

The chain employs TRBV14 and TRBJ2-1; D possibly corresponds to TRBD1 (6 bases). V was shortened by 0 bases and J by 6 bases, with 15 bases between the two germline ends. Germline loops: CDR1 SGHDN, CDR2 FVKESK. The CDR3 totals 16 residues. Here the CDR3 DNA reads TGTGCCAGCAGCCAAGACTGGGCCAGGGGACGCAATGAGCAGTTCTTC. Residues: CASSQDWARGRNEQFF.

The CDR3 DNA follows: TGTGCCAGCATTACAGGGGGCGGAACTGAAGCTTTCTTT. It specifies CASITGGGTEAFF. V usage is TRBV6-6 and J usage is TRBJ1-1; 9 nucleotides align to TRBD1. The CDR3 is 13 residues long. Looked up from germline, CDR1 is MNHNY and CDR2 is SVGAGI (reference sequence). Unmatched junction bases numbered 5, after V lost 7 bases and J lost 5 bases.

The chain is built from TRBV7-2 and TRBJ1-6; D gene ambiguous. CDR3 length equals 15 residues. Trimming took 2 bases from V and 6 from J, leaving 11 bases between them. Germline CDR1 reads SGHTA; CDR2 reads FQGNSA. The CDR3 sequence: CASSLSRLSNSPLHF. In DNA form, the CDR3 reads TGTGCCAGCAGCTTAAGCAGGCTCTCTAATTCACCCCTCCACTTT.

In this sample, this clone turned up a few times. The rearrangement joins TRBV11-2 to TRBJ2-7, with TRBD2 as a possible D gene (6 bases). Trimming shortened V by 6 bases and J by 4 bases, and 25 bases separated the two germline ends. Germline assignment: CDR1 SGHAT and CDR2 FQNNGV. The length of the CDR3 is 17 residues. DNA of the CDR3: TGTGCCAGCAGAAAACGTCCGGGGGAGTCAACACCTTACGAGCAGTACTTC. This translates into CASRKRPGESTPYEQYF.

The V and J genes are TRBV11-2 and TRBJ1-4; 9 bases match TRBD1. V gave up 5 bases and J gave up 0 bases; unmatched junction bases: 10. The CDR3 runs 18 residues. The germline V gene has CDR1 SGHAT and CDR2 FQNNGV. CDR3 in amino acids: CASSTGYRGQATNEKLFF. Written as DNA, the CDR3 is TGTGCCAGCAGCACGGGGTACAGGGGGCAAGCAACTAATGAAAAACTGTTTTTT. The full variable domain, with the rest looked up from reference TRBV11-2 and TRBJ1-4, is EAGVAQSPRYKIIEKRQSVAFWCNPISGHATLYWYQQILGQGPKLLIQFQNNGVVDDSQLPKDRFSAERLKGVDSTLKIQPAKLEDSAVYLCASSTGYRGQATNEKLFFGSGTQLSVL.